What follows are 21 T cell receptor beta chains derived from one specimen sequenced in a study of T cell repertoires in cytomegalovirus infection (dated by TCRdb to between 2018 and 2021). Sequenced on an Illumina HiSeq 1500. TCRdb reprocessing: public reads trimmed at Q25 with fastp, clones called with MiXCR, in-frame beta chains kept. Rows matching on CDR3 protein sequence are summarized as one entry with the most common DNA and genes. For this sample there are approximately 1,000,000 distinct CDR3 sequences; about a third appear just once. Jointly, the top ten make up around 15% of the sample. Antigens for these TCRs are unknown. The treatment or condition label for this specimen denotes: in vitro stimulation with specific CMV peptide epitopes to enrich CMV-specific T cells. The specimen was cultured CD8+ T cells from PBMCs, collected from culture after CMV antigen stimulation. These receptors all stem from a human donor in good health (CMV status not recorded). Some clones in this sample may be carry-over from other donors' samples.

The V call is TRBV9, the J call TRBJ1-1, with unresolved D. CDR3 length: 16 residues. The ends were cut back, 3 bases at V and 0 bases at J, with 15 bases in the middle. Germline values: CDR1 SGDLS, CDR2 YYNGEE. CDR3 nucleotides: TGTGCCAGCAGCGCCCTACGACAAGGTCTGAACACTGAAGCTTTCTTT. It encodes CASSALRQGLNTEAFF.

The chain combines TRBV29-1 with TRBJ2-3, with 10 positions matching TRBD2. The CDR3 extends over 19 amino acids. Trimming at V came to 3 bases and at J to 2 bases, leaving 17 bases not matched to a gene. The V gene's germline CDR1 is SQVTM and CDR2 ANQGSEA. In DNA, the CDR3 is TGCAGCGTTGATCACACCGGGGCCGTAGCGGGGGGATACACAGATACGCAGTATTTT. It is translated as CSVDHTGAVAGGYTDTQYF.

This chain connects TRBV27 to TRBJ2-7, with 7 bases identical to TRBD2. Per germline, CDR1 MNHEY and CDR2 SMNVEV (reference sequence). This CDR3 has 13 residues. V lost 4 bases, J lost 5 bases, and 5 bases stayed unmatched. Here the CDR3 DNA reads TGTGCCAGCAGTTACGGGGGGATGGACGAGCAGTACTTC. This codes for CASSYGGMDEQYF.

The CDR3: CAISGDHSSYEQYF. For the CDR3, the DNA is TGTGCCATCAGTGGGGACCACAGCTCCTACGAGCAGTACTTC. The chain uses TRBV10-3 and TRBJ2-7; D possibly uses TRBD1 or TRBD2 (5 bases each). The CDR3 has 14 amino acids. Germline lookup yields CDR1 ENHRY and CDR2 SYGVKD. Trimming cost V 4 bases and J 0 bases, with 10 bases left between them.

This clonotype occurred a few times. The chain is built from TRBV4-2 and TRBJ1-3; no firm D call. V shed 0 bases and J shed 0 bases, with 9 bases lying between them. This CDR3 contains 16 residues. CDR1 LGHNA and CDR2 YNFKEQ come from the germline V gene. CDR3 sequence reads: CASSQDAVSSGNTIYF. The DNA of the CDR3 is TGTGCCAGCAGCCAAGATGCGGTGAGCTCTGGAAACACCATATATTTT.

The rearrangement uses TRBV19 and TRBJ2-3, with unresolved D. CDR1 is LNHDA and CDR2 is SQIVND in the germline V gene (reference sequence). The CDR3 consists of 14 residues. Trimming removed 2 bases from V and 0 bases from J, with 6 bases in between. The CDR3 protein is CASSIKVSTDTQYF. The CDR3 nucleotides read TGTGCCAGTAGTATAAAGGTTAGCACAGATACGCAGTATTTT.

This clonotype showed up many times. The chain combines TRBV7-2 with TRBJ2-3, with 8 bases aligning to TRBD1. Losses at the gene ends were 2 bases for V and 5 bases for J; bases not matched to a gene: 9. From germline, CDR1 is SGHTA and CDR2 FQGNSA. CDR3 size: 16 residues. The CDR3 DNA sequence: TGTGCCAGCAGCTTATGGGCAGGGGGCGCGGTAGATACGCAGTATTTT. This encodes CASSLWAGGAVDTQYF.

The chain is built from TRBV12-3 or TRBV12-4 and TRBJ2-1; D possibly corresponds to TRBD2 (6 bases). The CDR3 length is 13 residues. The V end was cut by 3 bases, the J end by 9 bases, with 12 bases between. Here the CDR3 DNA reads TGTGCCAGCAGTTTGGGATCCGGGAGTGAGCAGTTCTTC. Its translation: CASSLGSGSEQFF.

The gene calls are TRBV15 and TRBJ1-5, with TRBD1 as a possible D gene (5 bases). V lost 2 bases to trimming and J lost 2 bases, with 16 bases between them. Germline CDR1 and CDR2: LNHNV and YYDKDF (reference sequence). The CDR3 runs to 17 residues. The CDR3 is CATSRPIRGARNQPQHF. Here the CDR3 DNA reads TGTGCCACCAGCAGACCGATAAGAGGGGCGCGCAATCAGCCCCAGCATTTT.

The genes are TRBV27 and TRBJ2-7; D remains ambiguous. Germline loops: CDR1 MNHEY, CDR2 SMNVEV (reference sequence). The CDR3 spans 15 residues. V lost 2 bases to trimming and J lost 0 bases, with 11 bases between them. The CDR3 here is CASSLLTSYSYEQYF. The CDR3 DNA sequence: TGTGCCAGCAGTTTACTGACCTCCTACTCCTACGAGCAGTACTTC.

The chain combines TRBV12-5 with TRBJ1-1; no clear D. Germline values: CDR1 LGHNT, CDR2 FRNRAP. Trimming cost V 3 bases and J 1 base, with 6 bases left between them. This CDR3 has 13 residues. DNA for the CDR3: TGTGCTAGTGGTTTTGGAGAGAACACTGAAGCTTTCTTT. As protein: CASGFGENTEAFF.

This clonotype came up a few times. The V call is TRBV6-1, the J call TRBJ1-1; possibly TRBD1 for D (6 bases). V was clipped by 7 bases and J by 0 bases, with 21 bases between them. This CDR3 is 17 amino acids long. Germline lookup yields CDR1 MNHNS and CDR2 SASEGT. CDR3 nucleotides: TGTGCCAGCACCTTACCAGGACAGTCCGCGGTGAACACTGAAGCTTTCTTT. It is translated as CASTLPGQSAVNTEAFF.

The V gene is TRBV6-2 or TRBV6-3, the J gene TRBJ2-1; D remains unclear. The CDR3 length is 14 residues. Trimming took off 2 bases at V and 6 bases at J, with 11 bases between the two ends. Germline V gene sequence: CDR1 MNHEY, CDR2 SVGEGT. Here the CDR3 reads CASSYLRLGNEQFF. The CDR3 bases are TGTGCCAGCAGTTACCTCAGGCTTGGCAATGAGCAGTTCTTC.

This clonotype has a handful of counts. The CDR3 DNA reads TGTGCCAGCAGTTTGTTCTATGGAGACACTGAAGCTTTCTTT. This encodes CASSLFYGDTEAFF. The genes are TRBV27 and TRBJ1-1, with D unclear. The germline CDR1 and CDR2 sequences are MNHEY and SMNVEV (reference sequence). The V gene lost 3 bases and the J gene lost 3 bases, with 11 bases spanning the gap. This CDR3 contains 14 residues.

This clonotype was counted once. The rearrangement joins TRBV7-6 to TRBJ2-3; no definite D call. Between the trimmed V and J ends, which lost 6 bases and 5 bases, there was a span of 15 bases. The CDR3 contains 14 residues. Germline V gene data show CDR1 as SGHVS and CDR2 as FNYEAQ. This CDR3 reads CASRGTPGVDTQYF. The CDR3 region has the DNA TGTGCCAGCAGAGGAACTCCTGGGGTAGATACGCAGTATTTT.

This clonotype turned up a few times. This chain uses TRBV6-2 or TRBV6-3 with TRBJ1-1, with D possibly TRBD1 on 6 matching bases. This CDR3 comprises 16 residues. CDR1 and CDR2 (germline): MNHEY, SVGEGT. V dropped 2 bases and J dropped 4 bases, with 17 bases sitting between them. In DNA, the CDR3 is TGTGCCAGCAGTTACGTGTATGGGCAGGGGCTCACTGAAGCTTTCTTT. Protein: CASSYVYGQGLTEAFF.

This sequence joins TRBV2 and TRBJ1-1, with D possibly being TRBD1 (6 bases). Trimming removed 5 bases at V and 5 bases at J, with 12 bases between. CDR3 size: 13 residues. Per germline, CDR1 SNHLY and CDR2 FYNNEI. CDR3 nucleotides: TGTGCCAGCAGTACAGGGTATGATACTGAAGCTTTCTTT. Its translation: CASSTGYDTEAFF.

This sequence joins TRBV5-1 and TRBJ2-5, with 9 positions matching TRBD2. Trimming at V came to 4 bases and at J to 5 bases, leaving 18 bases not matched to a gene. The CDR3 is made up of 18 amino acids. CDR1 and CDR2 (germline): SGHRS, YFSETQ. The CDR3 sequence: CASSPPRSGGYNIETQYF. The CDR3 DNA is TGCGCCAGCAGCCCACCGCGTAGCGGGGGTTACAATATCGAGACCCAGTACTTC.

This rearrangement joins TRBV28 to TRBJ1-6; 8 nucleotides line up with TRBD1. Looked up from germline, CDR1 is MDHEN and CDR2 is SYDVKM. The CDR3 contains 13 residues. The J segment lost 8 bases and the V segment lost 4 bases, leaving 1 base of the junction unmatched. CDR3 nucleotide sequence: TGTGCCAGCAGTTCGGACAGGGATTCACCCCTCCACTTT. Translated: CASSSDRDSPLHF.

The rearrangement links TRBV28 to TRBJ2-5, with 10 bases lining up with TRBD2. Trimming removed 5 bases from V and 3 bases from J; junction bases left unmatched: 9. Germline CDR1 and CDR2: MDHEN and SYDVKM. The CDR3 totals 16 residues. The CDR3 nucleotides are TGTGCCAGCAGTGATCGAACTAGCGGGGTTAAAGAGACCCAGTACTTC. Protein: CASSDRTSGVKETQYF.

The chain uses TRBV5-6 and TRBJ2-2; D is perhaps TRBD2 (5 bases). Trimming left V 4 bases short and J 4 bases short, with 11 bases between. CDR3 length: 14 residues. Germline values: CDR1 SGHDT, CDR2 YYEEEE. DNA of the CDR3: TGTGCCAGCAGCGTTGACTACCTCACCGGGGAGCTGTTTTTT. Protein product: CASSVDYLTGELFF. The variable domain in full, with the rest retrieved from reference TRBV5-6 and TRBJ2-2, is DAGVTQSPTHLIKTRGQQVTLRCSPKSGHDTVSWYQQALGQGPQFIFQYYEEEERQRGNFPDRFSGHQFPNYSSELNVNALLLGDSALYLCASSVDYLTGELFFGEGSRLTVL.